The source of this T cell receptor (beta chain) is a study of radiotherapy plus CTLA-4 blockade in lung cancer (dated by TCRdb to the late 2010s). Describing the broader study: Objective responses were observed in roughly a sixth of enrolled patients, and disease control was achieved in approximately 29%.

The library relied on the immunoSEQ multiplex PCR assay. TCRdb stores this immuneACCESS table with in-frame sequences only. Part of the clones is absent; in the studies checked, under half of the shortfall reflects unresolved V genes, and no reason is known for the rest. For this sample the table gives tens of thousands of clones, of which over 70% were detected only once. The top ten constitute around 4% of the sample. To note about this clone: Its cognate antigen has yet to be identified. No much larger clone is present one base from it, and per-base qualities are unavailable.

Findings and caveats that apply to the study as a whole: Increased serum interferon-beta after radiation, together with early dynamic changes in blood T cell clones, were reported to be the strongest predictors of response. After treatment with radiotherapy and ipilimumab, TCR clones that originated in tumors expanded in peripheral blood.

V is trimmed back by 10 bases and J by 6 bases, and the junction contains 15 bases that no gene match accounts for. CDR1 and CDR2 are drawn from the germline V gene: SGHVS, FQNEAQ. From cysteine to phenylalanine, the CDR3 is 16 amino acids long. The sequence is cut down to CDR3 DNA, 48 bases in frame from base 1. Focal radiation therapy combined with CTLA-4 blockade (ipilimumab) was tested in patients with chemo-refractory metastatic non-small-cell lung cancer. This clonotype was sampled from a human donor with non-small cell lung cancer who had a partial response to radiotherapy plus ipilimumab. This chain is built from TRBV7-8 and TRBJ1-2; 12 nucleotides in the junction match TRBD1. The sequenced sample was peripheral blood, obtained from a patient treated with radiotherapy plus ipilimumab. The CDR3: CATQRDRGRAAHGYTF. The bases are TGTGCCACCCAGCGGGACAGGGGGCGGGCAGCCCATGGCTACACCTTC.